These 15 T cell receptor beta chains originate from one sample sequenced in a study of blood T cell repertoires in COVID-19. The assay was immunoSEQ multiplex PCR, and TCRdb's table has in-frame clones only and misses some. This sample yields 200,000 to 300,000 clones, of which 88% are seen a single time; 0.65% to 0.8% belongs to the top ten. The sample consisted of peripheral blood. These receptors were collected from a human donor in a cohort sampled during active COVID-19.

V gene TRBV6-5 combines with J gene TRBJ1-1; D may be TRBD1 (5 bases). V was cut by 6 bases and J by 0 bases, with 11 bases left in between. This CDR3 region has 14 residues. Looked up from germline, CDR1 is MNHEY and CDR2 is SVGAGI. CDR3 DNA: TGTGCCAGCAGCCCCGGACATATGAACACTGAAGCTTTCTTT. Translating it yields CASSPGHMNTEAFF.

This clone was seen only once. This chain joins TRBV19 and TRBJ1-2, with TRBD1 matching 7 bases. V shed 5 bases and J 1 base; nucleotides not matched to a gene: 7. Germline assignment: CDR1 LNHDA and CDR2 SQIVND (reference sequence). This CDR3 contains 15 residues. This CDR3 is CASSFGTAFNYGYTF. CDR3 nucleotide sequence: TGTGCCAGTAGTTTCGGGACAGCTTTTAACTATGGCTACACCTTC.

This chain joins TRBV6-6 and TRBJ1-5; a possible D gene is TRBD1 (5 bases). With 8 bases removed from V and 3 bases from J, the gap between germline ends came to 17 bases. Germline CDR1 reads MNHNY; CDR2 reads SVGAGI (reference sequence). The CDR3 length is 15 residues. CDR3 coding DNA: TGTGCCAGCTACGGGGGTGAATACATCAATCAGCCCCAGCATTTT. Translating gives CASYGGEYINQPQHF.

The chain is built from TRBV3-1 (or the pseudogene TRBV3-2) and TRBJ1-1; D call uncertain. This CDR3 contains 14 residues. Trimming removed 4 bases from V and 0 bases from J, with 9 bases in between. Germline V CDR1 and CDR2: LGHDT, YNNKEL (reference sequence). CDR3 coding DNA: TGTGCCAGCAGCCCCCCACACGTGAACACTGAAGCTTTCTTT. This translates into CASSPPHVNTEAFF.

V usage is TRBV19 and J usage is TRBJ1-3, with D hard to call. V was trimmed by 5 bases and J by 2 bases, leaving 10 bases between them. The germline CDR1 and CDR2 sequences are LNHDA and SQIVND (reference sequence). This CDR3 contains 14 residues. The CDR3 protein is CASSPGFTGNTIYF. CDR3 DNA: TGTGCCAGTAGTCCCGGTTTCACTGGAAACACCATATATTTT.

This sequence joins TRBV2 and TRBJ1-2; weak D call: TRBD1 (6 bases). Germline-derived CDR1 and CDR2 are SNHLY and FYNNEI. CDR3 size: 16 residues. Deletions cut 1 base from V and 5 bases from J, with 17 bases between. The CDR3 sequence: CASSEEGVSSFYGYTF. The CDR3 DNA sequence: TGTGCCAGCAGTGAAGAGGGGGTCAGTTCATTTTATGGCTACACCTTC.

The genes are TRBV28 and TRBJ1-2; D is unresolved. V gave up 5 bases and J gave up 5 bases, with 12 bases separating them. The CDR3 covers 13 residues. Germline CDR1 MDHEN, CDR2 SYDVKM. Here the CDR3 reads CASSPPGRYGYTF. In DNA form, the CDR3 reads TGTGCCAGCAGTCCGCCGGGGAGATATGGCTACACCTTC.

This clone came up once. J is TRBJ1-2 and V is TRBV5-4, with D perhaps TRBD1 (5 bases). Per germline, CDR1 SGHNT and CDR2 YYREEE (reference sequence). The CDR3 length is 15 residues. The V end lost 1 base, the J end lost 7 bases, and 17 bases lay between the germline ends. CDR3 region: CASSLPGHSRGGYTF. The CDR3 coding sequence is TGTGCCAGCAGCTTGCCGGGTCACTCAAGGGGTGGCTACACCTTC.

The chain has TRBV7-8 and TRBJ2-7, with D possibly being TRBD2 (5 bases). Germline CDR1 SGHVS, CDR2 FQNEAQ. The germline V and J ends were trimmed by 5 bases and 3 bases, with 11 bases remaining between them. The CDR3 loop spans 13 amino acids. This CDR3 reads CASSQGRDYEQYF. CDR3 DNA sequence: TGTGCCAGCAGCCAAGGACGGGACTACGAGCAGTACTTC.

The chain couples TRBV4-3 to TRBJ2-7; D is perhaps TRBD2 (5 bases). The CDR3 has 15 residues. CDR1 and CDR2 (germline): LGHNA, YSLEER. Between the trimmed V and J ends, which lost 0 bases and 4 bases, there was a span of 13 bases. As DNA, the CDR3 is TGCGCCAGCAGCCAAGATTGGACGGGATTTTACGAGCAGTACTTC. It is translated as CASSQDWTGFYEQYF.

V usage is TRBV30 and J usage is TRBJ1-2; unclear D gene. The V gene's germline CDR1 is GTSNPN and CDR2 SVGIG (reference sequence). CDR3 length equals 14 residues. The V and J ends lost 0 bases and 7 bases respectively, with 15 bases between them. DNA for the CDR3: TGTGCCTGGAGTGTACGGGTGGCAGATTCTGGCTACACCTTC. It specifies CAWSVRVADSGYTF.

Details on this clone: Other DNA sequences in this specimen translate into the identical CDR3. The chain is built from TRBV7-9 and TRBJ2-7, with D possibly being TRBD1 (6 bases). CDR1 SEHNR and CDR2 FQNEAQ come from the germline V gene (reference sequence). This CDR3 has 13 residues. V lost 3 bases and J lost 3, with 9 bases in between. The CDR3 DNA reads as TGTGCCAGCAGCTTTTCAGGGGACTACGAGCAGTACTTC. Translation: CASSFSGDYEQYF.

This clone was recorded a few times. The chain links TRBV15 to TRBJ1-2, with 7 bases that match TRBD1. The CDR3 covers 14 residues. Germline V CDR1 and CDR2: LNHNV, YYDKDF (reference sequence). Germline trimming cut 1 base from V and 4 bases from J; bases unmatched to any gene: 3. The CDR3 loop is CATSRGRTGYGYTF. For the CDR3, the DNA is TGTGCCACCAGCAGAGGACGGACAGGCTATGGCTACACCTTC.

The V gene is TRBV20-1, the J gene TRBJ1-4; 11 bases align to TRBD1. V shed 3 bases and J 9 bases; nucleotides not matched to a gene: 15. This CDR3 has 17 residues. The germline gives CDR1 DFQATT, CDR2 SNEGSKA (reference sequence). The CDR3 DNA is TGCAGTGCTAGTCGGTCATGGGGACAGGGGGAATTGAAAAAACTGTTTTTT. Amino acid sequence: CSASRSWGQGELKKLFF.

J is TRBJ1-3 and V is TRBV6-5; TRBD1 is a possible D gene (5 bases). CDR3 length: 15 amino acids. V was clipped by 8 bases and J by 0 bases, with 14 bases between them. Germline loops: CDR1 MNHEY, CDR2 SVGAGI. The CDR3 reads CASWPGGISGNTIYF. CDR3 nucleotides: TGTGCCAGCTGGCCGGGGGGTATCTCTGGAAACACCATATATTTT.